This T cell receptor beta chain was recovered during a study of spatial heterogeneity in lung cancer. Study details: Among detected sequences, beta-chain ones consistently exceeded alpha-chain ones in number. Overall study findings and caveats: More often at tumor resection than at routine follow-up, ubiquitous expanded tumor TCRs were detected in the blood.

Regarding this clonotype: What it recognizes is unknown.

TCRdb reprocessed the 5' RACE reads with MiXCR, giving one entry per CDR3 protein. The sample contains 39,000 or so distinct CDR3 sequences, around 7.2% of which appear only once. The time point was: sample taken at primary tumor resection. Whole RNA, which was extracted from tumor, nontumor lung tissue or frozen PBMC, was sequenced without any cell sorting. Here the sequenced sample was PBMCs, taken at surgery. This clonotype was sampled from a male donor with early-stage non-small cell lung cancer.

CDR3 nucleotides: TGTGCCAGCAGCCTGGACAGGGGGGCGGCAGATACGCAGTATTTT. Residues: CASSLDRGAADTQYF. V is TRBV6-1 and J is TRBJ2-3, with 10 nucleotides matching TRBD1. The germline CDR1 and CDR2 sequences are MNHNS and SASEGT. Germline trimming cut 6 bases from V and 4 bases from J; bases unmatched to any gene: 7. This CDR3 region has 15 residues.